This is a list of T cell receptor beta chains from one sample in a study of blood T cell repertoires in COVID-19. Only in-frame clones appear in the TCRdb table, and some are missing; sequencing was by immunoSEQ multiplex PCR. The sample contains 180,000 or so clones, over 70% of which appear only once. The source material was PBMCs or T cells enriched from blood (not recorded which). These receptors all come from a woman aged 55-69 years who had recovered from COVID-19. Both conserved end residues are part of each CDR3. Fields, in order: D gene, J gene, V gene, clone size, CDR3 protein, CDR3 DNA. A D gene is named only where the DNA matches it firmly. The size field is filled for only some rows; it gives once, few, many or a size class.

>TRBD2|TRBJ2-7|TRBV20-1|-
CSASRGGAGSYEQYF
TGCAGTGCTAGTCGGGGGGGGGCTGGATCCTACGAGCAGTACTTC
>-|TRBJ1-2|TRBV29-1|-
CSVEGGGAGYGYTF
TGCAGCGTTGAAGGGGGGGGCGCTGGCTATGGCTACACCTTC
>-|TRBJ1-6|TRBV18|-
CASSPAQTSPLHF
TGTGCCAGCTCACCCGCACAAACCTCACCCCTCCACTTT
>-|TRBJ2-5|TRBV7-2|-
CASSFSISFQETQYF
TGTGCCAGCAGCTTCTCGATTAGTTTCCAAGAGACCCAGTACTTC
>-|TRBJ2-3|TRBV11-2|-
CASSLGTKTDTQYF
TGTGCCAGCAGCTTAGGCACAAAAACAGATACGCAGTATTTT
>TRBD1|TRBJ2-7|TRBV27|-
CASSLQGANYEQYF
TGTGCCAGCAGTTTACAGGGGGCCAACTACGAGCAGTACTTC
>TRBD1|TRBJ1-5|TRBV2|once
CASRTGMIQPQHF
TGTGCCAGCAGGACAGGGATGATACAGCCCCAGCATTTT
>-|TRBJ2-5|TRBV5-1|-
CASGLSQETQYF
TGCGCCAGCGGGCTAAGCCAAGAGACCCAGTACTTC
>-|TRBJ2-7|TRBV6-5|-
CASSSQFSVVSYEQYF
TGTGCCAGCAGTTCCCAGTTTAGCGTGGTTTCCTACGAGCAGTACTTC
>TRBD1|TRBJ1-1|TRBV18|-
CASSPKGQGTEAFF
TGTGCCAGCTCACCAAAGGGACAGGGGACTGAAGCTTTCTTT
>-|TRBJ1-1|TRBV7-7|-
CASSRTSDSEAFF
TGTGCCAGCAGCCGGACATCGGACAGTGAAGCTTTCTTT
>TRBD2|TRBJ2-4|TRBV28|-
CASSETSDMAKNIQYF
TGTGCCAGCAGCGAAACTAGCGATATGGCCAAAAACATTCAGTACTTC
>-|TRBJ2-3|TRBV5-1|-
CASSLNSQGSDTQYF
TGCGCCAGCAGCTTGAACTCGCAGGGTTCAGATACGCAGTATTTT
>TRBD1|TRBJ1-2|TRBV29-1|once
CSVERQGRSYGYTF
TGCAGCGTTGAGCGACAGGGGCGCTCCTATGGCTACACCTTC
>TRBD2|TRBJ2-1|TRBV18|-
CASSPLAGEHRYNEQFF
TGTGCCAGCTCACCTCTAGCGGGAGAACATCGCTACAATGAGCAGTTCTTC
>TRBD1|TRBJ1-5|TRBV5-6|-
CASSWGQGNQPQHF
TGTGCCAGCAGCTGGGGACAGGGTAATCAGCCCCAGCATTTT
>TRBD2|TRBJ2-5|TRBV11-2|-
CASSPRVSGGAQETQYF
TGTGCCAGCAGCCCCCGGGTTAGCGGGGGGGCCCAAGAGACCCAGTACTTC
>-|TRBJ2-1|TRBV20-1|-
CSASSYNEQFF
TGCAGTGCTAGTTCTTACAATGAGCAGTTCTTC
>-|TRBJ2-7|TRBV5-1|-
CASSEQGSSYEQYF
TGCGCCAGCAGTGAACAGGGAAGCTCCTACGAGCAGTACTTC
>-|TRBJ2-7|TRBV6-6|-
CASRRQDYEQYF
TGTGCCAGCAGGAGACAGGACTACGAGCAGTACTTC
>TRBD1|TRBJ2-7|TRBV6-5|-
CASSYGAGGWYEQYF
TGTGCCAGCAGTTACGGGGCAGGGGGTTGGTACGAGCAGTACTTC
>TRBD1|TRBJ1-2|TRBV30|once
CAWSPLRGQGIYGYTF
TGTGCCTGGAGTCCTCTGAGGGGACAGGGCATCTATGGCTACACCTTC
>-|TRBJ1-5|TRBV7-9|-
CASSRASGNQPQHF
TGTGCCAGCAGCCGAGCCTCGGGGAATCAGCCCCAGCATTTT
>TRBD2|TRBJ2-3|TRBV5-4|-
CASSVGLAGSDTQYF
TGTGCCAGCAGCGTCGGACTAGCGGGATCAGATACGCAGTATTTT
>-|TRBJ2-2|TRBV7-6|few
CASSPTKGPTGELFF
TGTGCCAGCAGCCCCACAAAGGGGCCCACCGGGGAGCTGTTTTTT
>TRBD2|TRBJ2-1|TRBV2|-
CASSGGLAGYNEQFF
TGTGCCAGCAGTGGAGGGCTAGCGGGATACAATGAGCAGTTCTTC
>-|TRBJ2-1|TRBV9|-
CASSVSLDWNNEQFF
TGTGCCAGCAGCGTATCCCTCGACTGGAACAATGAGCAGTTCTTC
>-|TRBJ1-1|TRBV10-1|-
CASSAGQGNTEAFF
TGCGCCAGCAGCGCCGGGCAGGGGAACACTGAAGCTTTCTTT
>-|TRBJ1-1|TRBV18|-
CASSTQSMNTEAFF
TGTGCCAGCTCAACCCAAAGCATGAACACTGAAGCTTTCTTT
>TRBD1|TRBJ2-5|TRBV10-1|-
CASSTTGDETQYF
TGCGCCAGCAGTACGACAGGGGACGAGACCCAGTACTTC
>-|TRBJ2-3|TRBV3-1/TRBV3-2|-
CASSQVAGSPGDTQYF
TGTGCCAGCAGCCAAGTGGCGGGATCACCCGGGGATACGCAGTATTTT
>-|TRBJ1-2|TRBV21-1|-
CASSKGAAGGCGYTF
TGTGCCAGCAGCAAAGGGGCCGCGGGGGGTTGTGGCTACACCTTC
>-|TRBJ1-6|TRBV11-2|-
CASSLVWGRISPLHF
TGTGCCAGCAGCTTAGTGTGGGGGCGCATTTCACCCCTCCACTTT
>TRBD1|TRBJ1-5|TRBV19|once
CASIGQGRVLNQPQHF
TGTGCCAGTATCGGACAGGGAAGGGTCCTCAATCAGCCCCAGCATTTT
>TRBD1|TRBJ2-1|TRBV4-1|-
CASSRKGQGVHNEQFF
TGCGCCAGCAGTCGCAAGGGACAGGGGGTGCACAATGAGCAGTTCTTC
>-|TRBJ2-7|TRBV2|few
CARASPGLMYEQYF
TGTGCCAGGGCTTCTCCGGGACTCATGTACGAGCAGTACTTC
>TRBD2|TRBJ2-3|TRBV5-1|-
CASGLGILKDTQYF
TGCGCCAGCGGACTAGGAATATTGAAAGATACGCAGTATTTT
>TRBD1|TRBJ2-7|TRBV7-3|few
CASSPTGGLYEQYF
TGTGCCAGCAGCCCGACAGGGGGTCTCTACGAGCAGTACTTC
>TRBD1|TRBJ1-5|TRBV15|-
CATSRGLTGTDDSNQPQHF
TGTGCCACCAGCAGGGGCCTTACCGGGACAGACGATAGCAATCAGCCCCAGCATTTT
>-|TRBJ1-2|TRBV19|-
CASSISAWNVHYGYTF
TGTGCCAGTAGTATAAGCGCGTGGAATGTCCACTATGGCTACACCTTC
>-|TRBJ1-6|TRBV30|-
CACRREVSYNSPLHF
TGTGCCTGCCGACGGGAGGTCTCCTATAATTCACCCCTCCACTTT
>-|TRBJ2-2|TRBV18|-
CASSLTPTTGELFF
TGTGCCAGCTCGTTGACACCCACCACCGGGGAGCTGTTTTTT
>-|TRBJ2-1|TRBV12-3/TRBV12-4|-
CASRPQGYNEQFF
TGTGCCAGCAGACCCCAGGGGTACAATGAGCAGTTCTTC
>-|TRBJ1-5|TRBV6-1|-
CASSEAAGFQPQHF
TGTGCCAGCAGTGAAGCGGCAGGGTTTCAGCCCCAGCATTTT
>-|TRBJ1-2|TRBV27|-
CASSFRQSGGYTF
TGTGCCAGCAGTTTCCGGCAGAGCGGTGGCTACACCTTC
>TRBD1|TRBJ1-3|TRBV6-5|few
CASIPQGFSGNTIYF
TGTGCCAGCATCCCACAGGGGTTCTCTGGAAACACCATATATTTT
>TRBD1|TRBJ2-7|TRBV5-4|-
CASSETGASYEQYF
TGTGCCAGCAGCGAGACAGGGGCCTCCTACGAGCAGTACTTC
>TRBD1|TRBJ1-1|TRBV7-9|few
CASSTRGQEGTEAFF
TGTGCCAGCAGCACGCGGGGACAGGAAGGGACTGAAGCTTTCTTT
>TRBD1|TRBJ1-2|TRBV5-5|-
CASSQQTGSYGYTF
TGTGCCAGCAGCCAGCAGACAGGGTCCTATGGCTACACCTTC
>-|TRBJ2-3|TRBV5-4|-
CATGPGTDTQYF
TGTGCCACCGGGCCGGGGACAGATACGCAGTATTTT
>-|TRBJ1-4|TRBV27|-
CASSLWGRGEKLFF
TGTGCCAGCAGTTTATGGGGCCGTGGGGAAAAACTGTTTTTT
>TRBD1|TRBJ2-7|TRBV2|-
CAVTGQDAYEQYF
TGTGCCGTCACGGGACAGGACGCCTACGAGCAGTACTTC
>TRBD2|TRBJ2-5|TRBV7-6|-
CASSLAGLAVRYQETQYF
TGTGCCAGCAGCTTAGCGGGACTAGCGGTCAGGTACCAAGAGACCCAGTACTTC
>-|TRBJ1-1|TRBV30|-
CAWNVASLNTEAFF
TGTGCCTGGAATGTAGCCTCCCTGAACACTGAAGCTTTCTTT
>-|TRBJ1-5|TRBV5-6|-
CASSWRGSNQPQHF
TGTGCCAGCAGCTGGCGAGGGAGCAATCAGCCCCAGCATTTT
>TRBD1|TRBJ2-1|TRBV5-1|-
CASSADRGTPTHEQFF
TGCGCCAGCAGCGCCGACAGGGGCACTCCTACGCATGAGCAGTTCTTC
>-|TRBJ1-4|TRBV7-6|-
CASSFLRGGEEKLFF
TGTGCCAGCAGCTTCCTGAGGGGGGGCGAGGAAAAACTGTTTTTT
>TRBD1|TRBJ1-2|TRBV6-5|once
CASSSTGVQGGYTF
TGTGCCAGCAGTTCGACAGGGGTTCAGGGTGGCTACACCTTC